The entry below describes one T cell receptor (beta chain). This record belongs to a study of blood T cell repertoires in COVID-19. Study overall: The United States, Italy and Spain supplied acute and convalescent COVID-19 samples. T cells, B-cell-depleted T cells, or PBMCs provided the cDNA or gDNA that served as material.

In the source study's methods: Estimated nucleated cell counts came from reference gene primer amplification. Generated by immunoSEQ multiplex PCR, the TCRdb table keeps only in-frame clones and is missing some. V, J and clone size are taken as reported in that table, and D and trimming were inferred from the DNA itself. The sample consists of about 35,000 clones, approximately 87% of them appearing once. Germline loops: CDR1 SGHTA, CDR2 FQGNSA. The V end lost 4 bases, the J end lost 4 bases, and 13 bases lay between the germline ends. The CDR3 totals 14 residues. The clonotype was recovered from a human donor in a cohort sampled during active COVID-19. The rearrangement links TRBV7-2 to TRBJ1-2, with TRBD1 as a possible D gene (6 bases). The sample was peripheral blood. The CDR3 sequence is CASSSQTGSYGYTF. CDR3 DNA: TGTGCCAGCAGCTCCCAGACAGGTTCCTATGGCTACACCTTC.